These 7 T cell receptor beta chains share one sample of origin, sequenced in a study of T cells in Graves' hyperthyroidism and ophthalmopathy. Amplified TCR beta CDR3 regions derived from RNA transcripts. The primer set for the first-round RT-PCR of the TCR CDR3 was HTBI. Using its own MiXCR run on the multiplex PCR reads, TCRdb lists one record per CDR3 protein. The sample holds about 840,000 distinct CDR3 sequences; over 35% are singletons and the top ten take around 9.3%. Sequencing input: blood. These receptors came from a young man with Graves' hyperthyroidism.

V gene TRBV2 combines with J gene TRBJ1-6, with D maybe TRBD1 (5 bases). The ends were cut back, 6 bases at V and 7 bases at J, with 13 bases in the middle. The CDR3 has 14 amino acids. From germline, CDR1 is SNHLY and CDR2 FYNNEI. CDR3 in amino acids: CASRAEGPNSPLHF. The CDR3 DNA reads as TGTGCCAGCAGGGCGGAGGGGCCGAATTCACCCCTCCACTTT. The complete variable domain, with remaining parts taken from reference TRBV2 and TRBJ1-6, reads EPEVTQTPSHQVTQMGQEVILRCVPISNHLYFYWYRQILGQKVEFLVSFYNNEISEKSEIFDDQFSVERPDGSNFTLKIRSTKLEDSAMYFCASRAEGPNSPLHFGNGTRLTVT.

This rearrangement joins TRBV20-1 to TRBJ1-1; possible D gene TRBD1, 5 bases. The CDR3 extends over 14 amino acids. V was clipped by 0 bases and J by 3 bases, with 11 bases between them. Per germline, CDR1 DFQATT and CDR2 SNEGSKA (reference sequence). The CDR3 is CSARDSGRDTEAFF. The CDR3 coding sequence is TGCAGTGCTAGAGATTCAGGGAGAGACACTGAAGCTTTCTTT.

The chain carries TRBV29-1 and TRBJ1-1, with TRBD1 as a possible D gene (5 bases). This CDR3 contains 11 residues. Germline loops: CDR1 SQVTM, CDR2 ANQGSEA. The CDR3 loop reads CRERGEDAAFF. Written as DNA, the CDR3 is TGCAGAGAAAGGGGTGAAGATGCAGCTTTCTTT.

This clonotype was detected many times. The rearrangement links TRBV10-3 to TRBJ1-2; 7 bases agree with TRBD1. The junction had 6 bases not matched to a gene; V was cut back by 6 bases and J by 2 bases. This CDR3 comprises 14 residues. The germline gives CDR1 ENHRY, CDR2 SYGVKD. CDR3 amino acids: CAIRGDSQNYGYTF. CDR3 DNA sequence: TGTGCCATCAGGGGGGACAGTCAAAACTATGGCTACACCTTC.

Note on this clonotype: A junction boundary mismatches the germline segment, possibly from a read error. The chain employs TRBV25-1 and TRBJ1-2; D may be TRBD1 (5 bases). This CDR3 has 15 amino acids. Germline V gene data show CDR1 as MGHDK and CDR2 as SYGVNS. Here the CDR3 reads CASSPASGGDYGYTF. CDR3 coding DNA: TGTGCCAGCTCCCCAGCGTCAGGTGGGGACTACGGCTACACCTTC.

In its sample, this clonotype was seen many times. In nucleotides, the CDR3 is TGCAGCGTGGGGACAGGTCTATCCGGGGAGCTGTTTTTT. It encodes CSVGTGLSGELFF. The V gene is TRBV29-1, the J gene TRBJ2-2, with 8 bases fitting TRBD1. V dropped 6 bases and J dropped 6; count of bases not matched to a gene: 6. The CDR3 is 13 residues long. The germline V gene encodes CDR1 SQVTM and CDR2 ANQGSEA.

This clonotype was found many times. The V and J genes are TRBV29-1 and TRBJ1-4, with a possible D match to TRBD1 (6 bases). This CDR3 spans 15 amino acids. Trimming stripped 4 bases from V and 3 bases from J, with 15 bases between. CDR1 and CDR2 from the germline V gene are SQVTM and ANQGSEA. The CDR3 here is CSVVGVGGPNEKLFF. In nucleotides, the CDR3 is TGCAGCGTTGTGGGAGTGGGGGGCCCTAATGAAAAACTGTTTTTT.